This passage covers 19 T cell receptor beta chains from one sample sequenced in a study of CD8 T cells in Susac syndrome. A quantity of roughly 0.5 to 1 ug RNA underwent reverse transcription using random hexamers. TCRdb reprocessed the immunoSEQ multiplex PCR reads with MiXCR, giving one entry per CDR3 protein. The sample records a few hundred thousand distinct CDR3 sequences, 94% being singletons. Sequenced material: CD4+ T cells from PBMCs. All receptors derive from a human donor with Susac syndrome.

This chain links TRBV12-3 or TRBV12-4 with TRBJ1-1; TRBD1 agrees at 8 bases. The CDR3 has 15 residues. V lost 0 bases to trimming and J lost 3 bases; unmatched junction nucleotides: 3. Here the CDR3 reads CASSLARGQDTEAFF. The CDR3 region has the DNA TGTGCCAGCAGTTTAGCGCGGGGACAGGACACTGAAGCTTTCTTT.

This clonotype was picked up a small number of times. The V call is TRBV6-1, the J call TRBJ2-2, with TRBD1 as a possible D gene (5 bases). The CDR3 is made up of 13 amino acids. The germline CDR1 and CDR2 sequences are MNHNS and SASEGT. Trimming stripped 6 bases from V and 1 base from J, with 6 bases between. CDR3 amino acids: CASRTGNTGELFF. DNA of the CDR3: TGTGCCAGCAGAACAGGGAACACCGGGGAGCTGTTTTTT.

This chain joins TRBV7-3 and TRBJ1-2; D possibly corresponds to TRBD1 (6 bases). The germline CDR1 and CDR2 sequences are SGHTA and FQGTGA. Deletions cut 8 bases from V and 5 bases from J, with 21 bases between. The CDR3 length is 15 residues. DNA for the CDR3: TGTGCCAGCCGGGGGGGCATCAGATCTGCATATGGCTACACCTTC. Translation gives CASRGGIRSAYGYTF.

The rearrangement joins TRBV24-1 to TRBJ1-1; maybe TRBD1 (6 bases). Trimming removed 6 bases at V and 0 bases at J, with 13 bases between. CDR1 is KGHDR, CDR2 SFDVKD, per germline. The CDR3 consists of 15 residues. The CDR3 bases are TGTGCCACCAGTACAGGGATGGGTATGAACACTGAAGCTTTCTTT. Residues: CATSTGMGMNTEAFF.

The V call is TRBV20-1, the J call TRBJ2-2; a possible D gene is TRBD2 (6 bases). The germline CDR1 and CDR2 sequences are DFQATT and SNEGSKA (reference sequence). The germline V and J ends were trimmed by 1 base and 4 bases, with 13 bases remaining between them. There are 15 residues in the CDR3. The CDR3 bases are TGCAGTGCTAGAGGGACGGACGGGGGCACCGGGGAGCTGTTTTTT. Its protein is CSARGTDGGTGELFF.

This clonotype was seen more than once but under ten times. The J gene is TRBJ1-3, the V gene TRBV25-1, with D uncertain. This CDR3 contains 12 residues. Germline CDR1 and CDR2: MGHDK and SYGVNS. V lost 9 bases to trimming and J lost 0 bases, with 6 bases between them. The CDR3: CASSASGNTIYF. The CDR3 nucleotides read TGTGCCAGTTCTGCCTCTGGAAACACCATATATTTT.

The chain combines TRBV11-2 with TRBJ1-4; 10 bases agree with TRBD1. CDR1 is SGHAT and CDR2 is FQNNGV in the germline V gene. V shed 2 bases, J shed 7 bases, and the junction held 7 bases outside the gene matches. The CDR3 length is 16 residues. The CDR3 is CASSLRGGDRGEKLFF. The CDR3 nucleotides are TGTGCCAGCAGCTTAAGAGGAGGGGACAGGGGTGAAAAACTGTTTTTT.

The CDR3 sequence: CASSGLEASGGTQYF. The DNA for the CDR3 is TGTGCCAGCAGCGGATTAGAGGCTAGCGGGGGTACGCAGTATTTT. V is TRBV9 and J is TRBJ2-3; 10 bases are shared with TRBD2. The trim removed 3 bases at V and 8 bases at J, leaving 9 bases unmatched. Per the germline V gene, CDR1 is SGDLS and CDR2 is YYNGEE. CDR3 length: 15 amino acids.

V is TRBV5-6 and J is TRBJ2-4; no reliable D call. V was pared by 0 bases and J by 8 bases, with 9 bases between. Germline CDR1 and CDR2: SGHDT and YYEEEE. This CDR3 is built from 13 residues. In DNA, the CDR3 is TGTGCCAGCAGCTTGGGAGGTCTGGACATTCAGTACTTC. It encodes CASSLGGLDIQYF. The variable domain in full, completed from reference TRBV5-6 and TRBJ2-4, reads DAGVTQSPTHLIKTRGQQVTLRCSPKSGHDTVSWYQQALGQGPQFIFQYYEEEERQRGNFPDRFSGHQFPNYSSELNVNALLLGDSALYLCASSLGGLDIQYFGAGTRLSVL.

The V call is TRBV20-1, the J call TRBJ1-6; D perhaps matches TRBD1 (6 bases). The CDR3 covers 14 residues. Germline assignment: CDR1 DFQATT and CDR2 SNEGSKA (reference sequence). Trimming removed 3 bases at V and 5 bases at J, with 11 bases between. As DNA, the CDR3 is TGCAGTGCTAGGGCAGGGGAAAATAATTCACCCCTCCACTTT. Translation: CSARAGENNSPLHF.

The V gene is TRBV25-1, the J gene TRBJ2-5; the match to TRBD1 covers 9 bases. V lost 5 bases to trimming and J lost 5 bases; unmatched junction nucleotides: 12. The CDR3 is 16 residues long. The germline V gene has CDR1 MGHDK and CDR2 SYGVNS. CDR3 DNA: TGTGCCAGCAGTAAGATTTCCGGGACAGGGCTGGAGACCCAGTACTTC. Protein sequence: CASSKISGTGLETQYF.

The chain carries TRBV20-1 and TRBJ2-3; 7 bases map to TRBD2. CDR1 and CDR2 from the germline V gene are DFQATT and SNEGSKA (reference sequence). There are 14 residues in the CDR3. Trimming at V came to 4 bases and at J to 5 bases, leaving 9 bases not matched to a gene. This CDR3 is CSATRGVPGDTQYF. CDR3 DNA: TGCAGTGCTACTCGGGGGGTCCCCGGAGATACGCAGTATTTT.

CDR3 in amino acids: CASRRSGDNYGYTF. For the CDR3, the DNA is TGTGCCAGCAGACGGAGCGGAGATAACTATGGCTACACCTTC. This sequence joins TRBV3-1 and TRBJ1-2; no clear D gene. Per germline, CDR1 LGHDT and CDR2 YNNKEL (reference sequence). The CDR3 consists of 14 residues. Trimming removed 6 bases at V and 1 base at J, with 12 bases between. The entire variable domain, with the rest obtained from reference TRBV3-1 and TRBJ1-2, is as follows: DTAVSQTPKYLVTQMGNDKSIKCEQNLGHDTMYWYKQDSKKFLKIMFSYNNKELIINETVPNRFSPKSPDKAHLNLHINSLELGDSAVYFCASRRSGDNYGYTFGSGTRLTVV.

This clonotype was counted once. The chain couples TRBV30 to TRBJ1-6, with D unresolved. Germline lookup yields CDR1 GTSNPN and CDR2 SVGIG (reference sequence). The ends were cut back, 3 bases at V and 3 bases at J, with 18 bases in the middle. The CDR3 has 17 residues. The CDR3 sequence: CAWRRRIRSLYNSPLHF. In DNA, the CDR3 is TGTGCCTGGAGGAGAAGAATTAGGAGTCTCTATAATTCACCCCTCCACTTT.

The CDR3 nucleotides read TGTGCCAGCAGCTTGGATCTGGATCCCAAAGAGTTCTTC. The encoded protein is CASSLDLDPKEFF. The V gene is TRBV5-6, the J gene TRBJ2-1; D is unresolved. This CDR3 is built from 13 residues. CDR1 is SGHDT, CDR2 YYEEEE, per germline. V was clipped by 0 bases and J by 14 bases, with 15 bases between them.

The chain couples TRBV30 to TRBJ2-5; 7 positions agree with TRBD1. This CDR3 is built from 13 residues. Germline V lookup: CDR1 GTSNPN, CDR2 SVGIG (reference sequence). V trimming: 4 bases; J trimming: 5 bases; junction bases outside the gene matches: 7. The CDR3 sequence is CAWTKTGWETQYF. The CDR3 DNA reads as TGTGCCTGGACCAAGACAGGGTGGGAGACCCAGTACTTC.

This clonotype has a single count. The V gene is TRBV29-1, the J gene TRBJ1-5, with D unclear. CDR3 length: 12 residues. V lost 6 bases to trimming and J lost 0 bases, with 6 bases between them. The germline CDR1 and CDR2 sequences are SQVTM and ANQGSEA. CDR3 sequence reads: CSVSSSNQPQHF. In DNA, the CDR3 is TGCAGCGTCAGCTCTAGCAATCAGCCCCAGCATTTT.

The V call is TRBV20-1, the J call TRBJ2-5; 8 bases line up with TRBD1. J gave up 2 bases and V 6 bases, and 5 bases lay outside the gene matches. CDR3 size: 13 residues. In germline, CDR1 is DFQATT, CDR2 SNEGSKA (reference sequence). CDR3 in amino acids: CSAQGQGQETQYF. CDR3 DNA: TGCAGTGCCCAAGGACAGGGACAAGAGACCCAGTACTTC.

The chain uses TRBV12-3 or TRBV12-4 and TRBJ2-7; 7 nucleotides agree with TRBD2. The CDR3 runs 14 residues. V shed 5 bases, J shed 0 bases, and the junction held 4 bases outside the gene matches. The CDR3 nucleotides read TGTGCCAGCAGTCTCGGGGGGATCTCCTACGAGCAGTACTTC. Translating gives CASSLGGISYEQYF.